One T cell receptor beta chain is described in this entry. The data stem from a study of control samples from healthy donors and cancer patients. Profiled with immunoSEQ multiplex PCR; TCRdb holds only in-frame clones, not every one. The table includes approximately 220,000 clones, about 94% detected once. The sequenced sample consisted of blood. The sequence was collected from a man between 50 and 59 years old in good health.

The CDR3: CASSSRTSASTYEQYF. CDR3 sequence (DNA): TGTGCCAGCAGCAGCCGGACTAGCGCCAGTACCTACGAGCAGTACTTC. This chain connects TRBV9 to TRBJ2-7; 9 bases agree with TRBD2. V gave up 4 bases and J gave up 2 bases; unmatched junction bases: 10. The CDR3 length is 16 residues. The germline V gene has CDR1 SGDLS and CDR2 YYNGEE.